This record looks at one T cell receptor (beta chain) sequence and its context. The data were taken from a study of blood T cell repertoires in COVID-19. Overall study context: In each case, the material was cDNA or gDNA derived from T cells, B-cell-depleted T cells, or PBMCs.

TCRdb's copy holds only in-frame clones and misses some; the assay was immunoSEQ multiplex PCR. The sample records about 130,000 clones, about four fifths being singletons. Germline CDR1 and CDR2: SNHLY and FYNNEI. The CDR3 spans 13 residues. Trimming took 3 bases from V and 3 from J, leaving 9 bases between them. The sequenced sample was peripheral blood. The clonotype comes from a man aged 55 to 70 with acute or convalescent COVID-19. The rearrangement uses TRBV2 and TRBJ2-7; the D gene is possibly TRBD2 (6 bases). CDR3 sequence: CASSDVGSYEQYF. CDR3 in DNA: TGTGCCAGCAGTGACGTCGGGAGCTACGAGCAGTACTTC.